Below, 24 T cell receptor beta chains from the same sample are listed, as sequenced in a study of OX40 agonist ivuxolimab in advanced cancers. Assay: immunoSEQ multiplex PCR; the TCRdb copy retains only in-frame clones and omits some. The sample yields fewer than 65,000 clones, around 90% seen once. The material was CD4+ or CD8+ T cells sorted from blood, obtained in a trial of the OX40 agonist ivuxolimab. These receptors were obtained from an adult with an advanced solid tumor such as melanoma, head and neck, liver or kidney cancer.

The genes are TRBV27 and TRBJ2-3; no firm D call. Germline CDR1 reads MNHEY; CDR2 reads SMNVEV (reference sequence). V dropped 4 bases and J dropped 2 bases, with 22 bases sitting between them. The CDR3 loop spans 18 amino acids. CDR3 in amino acids: CASSSGPLSPGLTDTQYF. Written as DNA, the CDR3 is TGTGCCAGCAGTTCCGGGCCCCTTTCCCCGGGTCTCACAGATACGCAGTATTTT.

V and J are TRBV30 and TRBJ2-1; 7 nucleotides agree with TRBD1. V trimming: 2 bases; J trimming: 8 bases; junction bases outside the gene matches: 9. The CDR3 is 14 residues long. Germline V gene sequence: CDR1 GTSNPN, CDR2 SVGIG (reference sequence). CDR3 amino acids: CAWSKGAFTDEQFF. The DNA for the CDR3 is TGTGCCTGGAGTAAGGGGGCATTTACGGATGAGCAGTTCTTC. Full variable domain (missing parts from reference TRBV30 and TRBJ2-1): SQTIHQWPATLVQPVGSPLSLECTVEGTSNPNLYWYRQAAGRGLQLLFYSVGIGQISSEVPQNLSASRPQDRQFILSSKKLLLSDSGFYLCAWSKGAFTDEQFFGPGTRLTVL.

The CDR3 region is CASSLGLAGDRAEQYF. CDR3 DNA: TGTGCCAGCAGCTTGGGCCTAGCGGGGGATCGGGCCGAGCAGTACTTC. The chain carries TRBV5-4 and TRBJ2-7; 10 nucleotides align to TRBD2. The germline CDR1 and CDR2 sequences are SGHNT and YYREEE (reference sequence). Unmatched junction bases numbered 9, after V lost 0 bases and J lost 6 bases. The CDR3 is 16 residues long. The variable domain in full, with the rest retrieved from reference TRBV5-4 and TRBJ2-7, is ETGVTQSPTHLIKTRGQQVTLRCSSQSGHNTVSWYQQALGQGPQFIFQYYREEENGRGNFPPRFSGLQFPNYSSELNVNALELDDSALYLCASSLGLAGDRAEQYFGPGTRLTVT.

This chain uses TRBV7-9 with TRBJ1-1, with unresolved D. Germline V gives CDR1 SEHNR, CDR2 FQNEAQ (reference sequence). The ends were cut back, 1 base at V and 0 bases at J, with 12 bases in the middle. CDR3 size: 16 residues. The chain's CDR3 is CASSLGGRTLNTEAFF. In DNA form, the CDR3 reads TGTGCCAGCAGCTTAGGCGGCAGAACTTTGAACACTGAAGCTTTCTTT.

This clone was observed a handful of times. This chain connects TRBV28 to TRBJ2-7; 9 bases match TRBD1. CDR1 is MDHEN, CDR2 SYDVKM, per germline. There are 12 residues in the CDR3. CDR3 loop: CATGQGLNEQYF. The CDR3, as DNA: TGTGCTACAGGACAGGGGCTCAACGAGCAGTACTTC.

This chain joins TRBV5-6 and TRBJ2-1; possibly TRBD1 for D (6 bases). The CDR3 totals 16 residues. Between the trimmed V and J ends, which lost 6 bases and 0 bases, there was a span of 16 bases. Germline V gene data show CDR1 as SGHDT and CDR2 as YYEEEE. CDR3 DNA: TGTGCCAGCACACCATTGGGGGCTAGCTCCTACAATGAGCAGTTCTTC. It specifies CASTPLGASSYNEQFF.

This clone was picked up a small number of times. Other DNA sequences from this sample encode an identical CDR3 as well. V is TRBV5-6 and J is TRBJ2-1; 8 bases line up with TRBD2. Germline V gene sequence: CDR1 SGHDT, CDR2 YYEEEE. The CDR3 runs 17 residues. The junction had 12 bases not matched to a gene; V was cut back by 3 bases and J by 4 bases. CDR3 residues: CASSSSLIAGIYNEQFF. The CDR3 nucleotides are TGTGCCAGCAGCTCATCCCTCATAGCGGGAATATACAATGAGCAGTTCTTC.

This chain joins TRBV29-1 and TRBJ1-2, with D uncertain. The CDR3 spans 10 residues. Germline V gene lookup returns CDR1 SQVTM and CDR2 ANQGSEA. V was pared by 6 bases and J by 7 bases, with 9 bases between. CDR3 sequence: CSVDVGGYTF. DNA for the CDR3: TGCAGCGTGGACGTGGGTGGCTACACCTTC.

The rearrangement links TRBV6-1 to TRBJ2-7; 8 bases align to TRBD1. Germline loops: CDR1 MNHNS, CDR2 SASEGT. CDR3 length equals 15 residues. The junction had 11 bases not matched to a gene; V was cut back by 6 bases and J by 4 bases. CDR3 amino acids: CASSVGQGLPYEQYF. For the CDR3, the DNA is TGTGCCAGCAGCGTAGGACAGGGTTTGCCATACGAGCAGTACTTC.

V and J are TRBV5-5 and TRBJ2-7; TRBD2 agrees at 12 bases. Germline V gene lookup returns CDR1 SGHKS and CDR2 YYEKEE (reference sequence). This CDR3 is built from 17 residues. Trimming at V came to 2 bases and at J to 3 bases, leaving 9 bases not matched to a gene. The CDR3 is CASSFGSTSGRFYEQYF. CDR3 nucleotides: TGTGCCAGCAGCTTTGGTTCGACTAGCGGGAGATTCTACGAGCAGTACTTC.

The chain uses TRBV27 and TRBJ2-1; D gene ambiguous. The CDR3 loop spans 13 amino acids. The V end lost 2 bases, the J end lost 3 bases, and 5 bases lay between the germline ends. CDR1 MNHEY and CDR2 SMNVEV come from the germline V gene (reference sequence). The CDR3: CASSLRSYNEQFF. The CDR3, as DNA: TGTGCCAGCAGTTTACGGAGCTACAATGAGCAGTTCTTC.

The chain links TRBV6-1 to TRBJ2-5, with TRBD2 matching 8 bases. Trimming removed 5 bases from V and 1 base from J; junction bases left unmatched: 6. The V gene's germline CDR1 is MNHNS and CDR2 SASEGT. The CDR3 loop spans 15 amino acids. CDR3: CASSTGRGAQETQYF. CDR3 sequence (DNA): TGTGCCAGCAGTACAGGGCGGGGGGCCCAAGAGACCCAGTACTTC.

The chain has TRBV5-1 and TRBJ2-3, with D possibly called TRBD1 or TRBD2 (5 bases each). Germline V CDR1 and CDR2: SGHRS, YFSETQ. The ends were cut back, 4 bases at V and 3 bases at J, with 15 bases in the middle. The CDR3 contains 15 residues. The DNA of the CDR3 is TGCGCCAGCAGCACGGGGACGGTAGCTACAGATACGCAGTATTTT. The encoded protein is CASSTGTVATDTQYF. Full variable domain (remainder filled in from reference TRBV5-1 and TRBJ2-3): KAGVTQTPRYLIKTRGQQVTLSCSPISGHRSVSWYQQTPGQGLQFLFEYFSETQRNKGNFPGRFSGRQFSNSRSEMNVSTLELGDSALYLCASSTGTVATDTQYFGPGTRLTVL.

The chain carries TRBV25-1 and TRBJ1-2, with a weak D call TRBD1 (5 bases). V lost 8 bases to trimming and J lost 3 bases, with 13 bases between them. The CDR3 has 13 amino acids. Germline V gene lookup returns CDR1 MGHDK and CDR2 SYGVNS. The CDR3 DNA sequence: TGTGCCAGCGGCCAGGGCGACTACTATGGCTACACCTTC. Translated, it gives CASGQGDYYGYTF.

This clone was observed a single time. The CDR3 DNA follows: TGCGCCAGCAGCTCAGGGGGCCCCTACACTGAAGCTTTCTTT. Translating it yields CASSSGGPYTEAFF. V gene TRBV5-1 combines with J gene TRBJ1-1, with TRBD1 identical over 8 bases. J lost 3 bases, V lost 3 bases, and 4 bases had no gene match. The CDR3 spans 14 residues. CDR1 is SGHRS and CDR2 is YFSETQ in the germline V gene.

This clone has only one observation. J is TRBJ1-3 and V is TRBV19; unclear D gene. V lost 7 bases and J lost 0, with 10 bases in between. This CDR3 has 14 amino acids. Germline V gene data show CDR1 as LNHDA and CDR2 as SQIVND (reference sequence). The CDR3 is CASINSPSGNTIYF. As DNA, the CDR3 is TGTGCCAGTATTAACAGTCCCTCTGGAAACACCATATATTTT.

This clone was recorded only once. The chain is built from TRBV9 and TRBJ1-5, with a tentative D call TRBD1 (5 bases). CDR3 length equals 15 residues. Germline V lookup: CDR1 SGDLS, CDR2 YYNGEE. V lost 4 bases, J lost 1 base, and 12 bases lay in between. CDR3 loop: CASSLQGGSNQPQHF. CDR3 bases: TGTGCCAGCAGCCTCCAGGGTGGGAGCAATCAGCCCCAGCATTTT.

The V gene is TRBV5-1, the J gene TRBJ1-1, with a weak D call TRBD1 (6 bases). Germline V lookup: CDR1 SGHRS, CDR2 YFSETQ. Between the trimmed V and J ends, which lost 4 bases and 7 bases, there was a span of 11 bases. The CDR3 runs 12 residues. The CDR3 reads CASSPRGYEAFF. Here the CDR3 DNA reads TGCGCCAGCAGCCCCAGGGGCTATGAAGCTTTCTTT.

This clone was seen a single time. The chain uses TRBV10-1 and TRBJ2-5; tentatively, D is TRBD1 (6 bases). Between the trimmed V and J ends, which lost 0 bases and 4 bases, there was a span of 12 bases. This CDR3 has 15 amino acids. The germline gives CDR1 WNHNN, CDR2 SYGVQD (reference sequence). CDR3 protein: CASSESQGRGETQYF. The CDR3 region has the DNA TGCGCCAGCAGTGAGTCTCAGGGCAGGGGAGAGACCCAGTACTTC.

This rearrangement joins TRBV10-1 to TRBJ2-7; TRBD1 is a possible D gene (6 bases). Germline V CDR1 and CDR2: WNHNN, SYGVQD (reference sequence). This CDR3 has 13 residues. Trimming pared 3 bases from V and 2 bases from J, leaving 8 bases between. The CDR3 coding sequence is TGCGCCAGCAGTGAACAGGGCACCTACGAGCAGTACTTC. Translating gives CASSEQGTYEQYF.

The genes are TRBV23-1 and TRBJ1-4, with 10 nucleotides matching TRBD1. Being an ORF, TRBV23-1 has a function that is uncertain. The CDR3 is 18 residues long. V lost 6 bases and J lost 2; bases outside the gene matches: 12. The CDR3 loop is CASRRQGASLWTNEKLFF. As DNA, the CDR3 is TGCGCCAGCAGGCGACAGGGGGCGAGTCTTTGGACTAATGAAAAACTGTTTTTT.

J is TRBJ2-2 and V is TRBV7-2; D might be TRBD2 (6 bases). Germline V CDR1 and CDR2: SGHTA, FQGNSA. The germline V and J ends were trimmed by 5 bases and 1 base, with 11 bases remaining between them. The CDR3 loop spans 15 amino acids. CDR3 in amino acids: CASSPRDWNTGELFF. The CDR3 bases are TGTGCCAGCAGCCCCCGGGACTGGAACACCGGGGAGCTGTTTTTT.

This rearrangement joins TRBV11-2 to TRBJ1-4; 7 bases agree with TRBD1. CDR1 SGHAT and CDR2 FQNNGV come from the germline V gene. J was trimmed by 0 bases and V by 2 bases; bases with no gene match: 6. The CDR3 has 17 amino acids. In DNA, the CDR3 is TGTGCCAGCAGCTTAACAAGGGACAGCGCAACTAATGAAAAACTGTTTTTT. Translated: CASSLTRDSATNEKLFF.

The chain uses TRBV4-1 and TRBJ1-2; D is possibly TRBD1 (5 bases). Germline V gene lookup returns CDR1 MGHRA and CDR2 YSYEKL. V was trimmed by 0 bases and J by 5 bases, leaving 22 bases between them. This CDR3 has 18 amino acids. This chain's CDR3 is CASSQDHGARAAGYGYTF. CDR3 DNA sequence: TGCGCCAGCAGCCAAGATCACGGGGCTCGGGCAGCCGGGTATGGCTACACCTTC.